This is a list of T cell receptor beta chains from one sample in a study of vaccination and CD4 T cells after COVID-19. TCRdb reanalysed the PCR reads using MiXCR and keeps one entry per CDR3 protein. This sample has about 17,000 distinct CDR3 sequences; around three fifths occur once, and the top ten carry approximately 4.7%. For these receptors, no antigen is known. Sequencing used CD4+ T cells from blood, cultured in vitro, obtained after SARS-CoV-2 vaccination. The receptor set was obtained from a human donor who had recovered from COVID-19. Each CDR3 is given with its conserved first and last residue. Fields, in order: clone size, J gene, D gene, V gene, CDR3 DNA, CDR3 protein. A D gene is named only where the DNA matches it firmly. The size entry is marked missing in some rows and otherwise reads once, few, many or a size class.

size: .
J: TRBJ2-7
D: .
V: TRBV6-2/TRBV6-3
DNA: TGTGCCAGCACCTCCTCCGCTTGGACCTACGAGCAGTACTTC
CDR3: CASTSSAWTYEQYF

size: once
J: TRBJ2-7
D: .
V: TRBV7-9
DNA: TGTGCCAGCAGCTTGGGGGGACAGTCCTACGAGCAGTACTTC
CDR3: CASSLGGQSYEQYF

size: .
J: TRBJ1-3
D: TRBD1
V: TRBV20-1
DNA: TGCAGTGCTAGGGTCAGGGGGCTTGGAAACACCATATATTTT
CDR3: CSARVRGLGNTIYF

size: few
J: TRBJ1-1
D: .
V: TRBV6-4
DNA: TGTGCCAGCAGTGACGGGGGGAACACTGAAGCTTTCTTT
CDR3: CASSDGGNTEAFF

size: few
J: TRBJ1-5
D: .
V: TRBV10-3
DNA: TGTGCCATCAGTCAGGGGATCTTAGGCAATCAGCCCCAGCATTTT
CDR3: CAISQGILGNQPQHF

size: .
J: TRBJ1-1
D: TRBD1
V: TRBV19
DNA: TGTGCCAGTAGTATAGGCGGGACAGCCCTGAACACTGAAGCTTTCTTT
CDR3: CASSIGGTALNTEAFF

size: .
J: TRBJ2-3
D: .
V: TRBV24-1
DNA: TGTGCCACCAAAGAAACGATGGGGGATACGCAGTATTTT
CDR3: CATKETMGDTQYF

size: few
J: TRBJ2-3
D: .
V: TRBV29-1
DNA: TGCAGCGTGGCAGGAGGCGGAGGCACAGATACGCAGTATTTT
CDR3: CSVAGGGGTDTQYF

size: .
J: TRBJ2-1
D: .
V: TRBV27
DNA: TGTGCCAGCAGTTTATCGCAGGGTCGGCGGAATGAGCAGTTCTTC
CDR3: CASSLSQGRRNEQFF

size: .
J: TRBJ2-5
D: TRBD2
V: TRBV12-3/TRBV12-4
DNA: TGTGCCAGCAGTACTAGCGGGCCCTTCAAAGAGACCCAGTACTTC
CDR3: CASSTSGPFKETQYF

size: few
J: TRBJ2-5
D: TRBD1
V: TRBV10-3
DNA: TGTGCCATCAGTGGGGGACAGGGGAGAGAGACCCAGTACTTC
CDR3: CAISGGQGRETQYF

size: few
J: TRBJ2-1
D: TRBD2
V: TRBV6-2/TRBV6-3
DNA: TGTGCCAGCACCGGCGGGACTAGCGGCCCGCAGTTCTTC
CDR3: CASTGGTSGPQFF

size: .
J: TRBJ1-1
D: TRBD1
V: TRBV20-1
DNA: TGCAGTGCTAGGTCCGGGACAGGGGATCGAGCTTTCTTT
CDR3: CSARSGTGDRAFF

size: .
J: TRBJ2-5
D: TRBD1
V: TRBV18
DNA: TGTGCCAGCTCACCGTCTGGACAGGGGGAGACCCAGTACTTC
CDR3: CASSPSGQGETQYF

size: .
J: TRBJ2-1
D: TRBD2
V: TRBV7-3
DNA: TGTGCCAGCAGCCCCGCCGTAGCGGGAGGGAACAATGAGCAGTTCTTC
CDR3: CASSPAVAGGNNEQFF

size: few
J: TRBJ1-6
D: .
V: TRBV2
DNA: TGTGCCAGCAGTGGAACCGGGAGCCCCGGGTCCCTCCACTTT
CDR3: CASSGTGSPGSLHF

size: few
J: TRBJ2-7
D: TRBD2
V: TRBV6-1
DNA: TGTGCCAGCAGATTGAGACTAGCGGGAGTTCTCGAGCAGTACTTC
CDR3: CASRLRLAGVLEQYF

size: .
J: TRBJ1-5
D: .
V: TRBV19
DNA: TGTGCCAGTAGTATAGCTGGACGGGGAAATCAGCCCCAGCATTTT
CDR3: CASSIAGRGNQPQHF

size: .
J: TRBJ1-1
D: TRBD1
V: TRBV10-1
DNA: TGCGCCAGCAGCGGGACAGGGGGGGACACTGAAGCTTTCTTT
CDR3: CASSGTGGDTEAFF

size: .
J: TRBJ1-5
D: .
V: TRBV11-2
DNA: TGTGCCAGCAGCTTATTGCCGGGAGGGAGCAATCAGCCCCAGCATTTT
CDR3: CASSLLPGGSNQPQHF

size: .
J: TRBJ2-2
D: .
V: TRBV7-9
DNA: TGTGCCAGCAGGGGACCGAACACCGGGGAGCTGTTTTTT
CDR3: CASRGPNTGELFF

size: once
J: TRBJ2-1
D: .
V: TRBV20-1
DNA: TGCAGTGCTAGAGTACAGGGAAAGTATAATGAGCAGTTCTTC
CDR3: CSARVQGKYNEQFF

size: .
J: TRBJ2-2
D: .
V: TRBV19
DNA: TGTGCCAGTAATGCACAAACGAACACCGGGGAGCTGTTTTTT
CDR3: CASNAQTNTGELFF

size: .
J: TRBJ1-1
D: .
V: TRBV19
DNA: TGTGCCAGTAGTACCACACAGAACACTGAAGCTTTCTTT
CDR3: CASSTTQNTEAFF

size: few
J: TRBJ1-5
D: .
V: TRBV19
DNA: TGTGCCAGTAGGGGACAACCTAGCAATCAGCCCCAGCATTTT
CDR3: CASRGQPSNQPQHF